The present TCR beta chain was sequenced within a study of cytomegalovirus exposure and HLA in healthy donors. This CDR3 has 18 amino acids. The ends lost 0 bases at V and 4 bases at J; junction bases unmatched: 7. Germline V gene data show CDR1 as MGHRA and CDR2 as YSYEKL. The PCR was carried out with 60 Vbeta primers and 13 Jbeta primers. Measured with immunoSEQ multiplex PCR; TCRdb has only the in-frame clones, and not every one. This sample has about 120,000 clones; more than 60% occur once, and the top ten carry 2.7%. Study results and caveats: CMV serostatus was the sole immune exposure information available.

Comments on this clone: The antigen is undetermined.

The chain couples TRBV4-1 to TRBJ1-6; 9 bases fit TRBD1. The receptor was derived from a woman between 40 and 55 years old in good health and CMV-seropositive. The specimen was PBMCs. The CDR3 region is CASSQERGQGVYNSPLHF. The CDR3 region has the DNA TGCGCCAGCAGCCAAGAACGGGGACAGGGAGTTTATAATTCACCCCTCCACTTT.